This TCR beta chain is from a study of OX40 agonist ivuxolimab in advanced cancers. The germline CDR1 and CDR2 sequences are MNHNY and SVGAGI (reference sequence). The CDR3 covers 13 residues. The V segment lost 5 bases and the J segment 2 bases; nucleotides outside the gene matches: 3. Method: immunoSEQ multiplex PCR; TCRdb's copy keeps in-frame clones and lacks some. The sample contains 40,000 to 45,000 clones, 80% to 90% of which appear only once. The sample consisted of CD4+ or CD8+ T cells sorted from blood, taken in a trial of the OX40 agonist ivuxolimab. The gene calls are TRBV6-6 and TRBJ2-7; 7 bases align to TRBD1. This receptor was taken from an adult with an advanced solid tumor such as melanoma, head and neck, liver or kidney cancer. CDR3 residues: CASSRDSPYEQYF. DNA for the CDR3: TGTGCCAGCAGTCGGGACAGCCCCTACGAGCAGTACTTC.